What follows are 11 T cell receptor beta chains derived from one specimen sequenced in a study of identical twins. TCRdb itself ran the 5' RACE reads through MiXCR, one entry per CDR3 protein. The table lists 350,000 to 450,000 distinct CDR3 sequences, around 18% of them singletons. The sequencing input was naive T cells sorted from blood. The receptors shown here come from a man in his forties or fifties in good health.

This sequence joins TRBV20-1 and TRBJ1-3; D perhaps matches TRBD1 (5 bases). The CDR3 contains 17 residues. Trimming pared 1 base from V and 0 bases from J, leaving 16 bases between. The germline CDR1 and CDR2 sequences are DFQATT and SNEGSKA (reference sequence). DNA of the CDR3: TGCAGTGCTAGAGTACGGGGCTGGACCTCCTCTGGAAACACCATATATTTT. Its translation is CSARVRGWTSSGNTIYF.

Remarks on this clonotype: At one boundary the junction diverges from the germline segment, which might be a read error. This chain links TRBV7-8 with TRBJ2-7; D might be TRBD1 (5 bases). Germline CDR1 SGHVS, CDR2 FQNEAQ. The CDR3 consists of 13 residues. The CDR3 DNA reads as TGTGCCAGCAGCTCCGGACAATCCTACGAGCAGAACTTC. This encodes CASSSGQSYEQNF.

This clonotype was picked up a small number of times. The chain combines TRBV9 with TRBJ1-2; a weak D match, TRBD1 (6 bases). In germline, CDR1 is SGDLS, CDR2 YYNGEE. The CDR3 contains 12 residues. Trimming removed 0 bases at V and 8 bases at J, with 8 bases between. The CDR3 here is CASSVVGGGYTF. CDR3 nucleotide sequence: TGTGCCAGCAGCGTAGTCGGGGGCGGCTACACCTTC.

This clonotype came up a few times. The genes are TRBV20-1 and TRBJ2-7; 9 bases match TRBD1. V lost 6 bases, J lost 5 bases, and 14 bases stayed unmatched. The CDR3 covers 15 residues. Germline values: CDR1 DFQATT, CDR2 SNEGSKA (reference sequence). The CDR3 sequence: CSAERSGTGNDEQYF. In DNA form, the CDR3 reads TGCAGTGCCGAAAGATCCGGGACAGGGAACGACGAGCAGTACTTC.

V gene TRBV5-1 combines with J gene TRBJ2-1; D remains unclear. With 0 bases removed from V and 0 bases from J, the gap between germline ends came to 7 bases. Germline CDR1 and CDR2: SGHRS and YFSETQ. This CDR3 region has 15 residues. CDR3 amino acids: CASSLGINSYNEQFF. The CDR3 nucleotides are TGCGCCAGCAGCTTGGGAATAAACTCCTACAATGAGCAGTTCTTC.

The sample holds many counts of this clonotype. The chain combines TRBV7-2 with TRBJ2-1, with D perhaps given as TRBD1 or TRBD2 (5 bases each). V dropped 5 bases and J dropped 6 bases, with 23 bases sitting between them. Germline V gene lookup returns CDR1 SGHTA and CDR2 FQGNSA. The CDR3 has 17 amino acids. The CDR3 bases are TGTGCCAGCAGCACCCCCTATTGGGGGAACTATCCCAATGAGCAGTTCTTC. It is translated as CASSTPYWGNYPNEQFF.

The chain uses TRBV6-2 or TRBV6-3 and TRBJ1-1; D call uncertain. The germline CDR1 and CDR2 sequences are MNHEY and SVGEGT. The CDR3 runs to 14 residues. Trimming pared 6 bases from V and 1 base from J, leaving 12 bases between. The CDR3 DNA reads TGTGCCAGCAGACCCTGGGAGACGAACACTGAAGCTTTCTTT. It specifies CASRPWETNTEAFF.

This sequence joins TRBV7-8 and TRBJ2-1, with 7 bases identical to TRBD1. This CDR3 is built from 16 residues. The junction had 12 bases not matched to a gene; V was cut back by 5 bases and J by 5 bases. Germline V CDR1 and CDR2: SGHVS, FQNEAQ. DNA of the CDR3: TGTGCCAGCAGCCCCCGTTATTCCGGGACAGACAATGAGCAGTTCTTC. Translated, it gives CASSPRYSGTDNEQFF.

This chain connects TRBV7-9 to TRBJ2-4; D may correspond to TRBD1 or TRBD2 (5 bases each). Per germline, CDR1 SEHNR and CDR2 FQNEAQ (reference sequence). Trimming removed 5 bases from V and 8 bases from J, with 13 bases in between. This CDR3 region has 13 residues. CDR3 sequence: CASSLPGPDIQYF. CDR3 nucleotides: TGTGCCAGCAGCCTCCCGGGGCCGGACATTCAGTACTTC.

The V call is TRBV20-1, the J call TRBJ2-1; D gene uncertain. The length of the CDR3 is 13 residues. V was shortened by 1 base and J by 9 bases, with 13 bases between the two germline ends. Germline V gene lookup returns CDR1 DFQATT and CDR2 SNEGSKA (reference sequence). This CDR3 reads CSARVGPTGEQFF. In DNA form, the CDR3 reads TGCAGTGCTAGAGTGGGTCCGACCGGTGAGCAGTTCTTC.

This clonotype was counted a few times. This chain links TRBV7-9 with TRBJ2-1; 13 nucleotides line up with TRBD2. V gave up 5 bases and J gave up 8 bases; unmatched junction bases: 9. The CDR3 extends over 16 amino acids. Germline CDR1 is SEHNR and CDR2 is FQNEAQ (reference sequence). This CDR3 reads CASSTTSGGPGHEQFF. The DNA for the CDR3 is TGTGCCAGCAGCACGACTAGCGGGGGGCCCGGGCATGAGCAGTTCTTC.